This T cell receptor (beta chain) was observed in a study of siplizumab effects on memory and regulatory T cells. Study-wide findings and caveats: Siplizumab significantly decreased alloreactive sequences from unstimulated CD4+ memory cells. Among mappable alloreactive CD4+ clones, the Treg-derived fraction averaged 68.8% with siplizumab versus roughly 30% in controls.

Sequencing of unstimulated naive, memory, effector memory and TEMRA subsets was performed in three donor pairs. The CDR3 contains 11 residues. Trimming pared 5 bases from V and 0 bases from J, leaving 3 bases between. Germline V lookup: CDR1 SQVTM, CDR2 ANQGSEA. Generated by immunoSEQ multiplex PCR, the TCRdb table keeps only in-frame clones and is missing some. The sample lists about 66,000 clones, approximately 96% seen once, with roughly 0.097% in the top ten. Regarding this clone: Its specificity is unknown.

The sample was naive CD8+ T cells sorted from blood. The chain carries TRBV29-1 and TRBJ2-3; D uncertain. The TCR comes from a human donor in good health. The DNA for the CDR3 is TGCAGCGTTCCCAGCACAGATACGCAGTATTTT. Translation: CSVPSTDTQYF.